The clone carrying this T cell receptor beta chain was counted once. Its antigen is not identified. This entry is derived from a study of T-cell memory formation after mild COVID-19. Study outcomes and limitations: Cross-reactive memory apparently joined, as some responding clones appeared in pre-infection memory.

V dropped 5 bases and J dropped 3; count of bases not matched to a gene: 7. Germline V CDR1 and CDR2: SEHNR, FQNEAQ (reference sequence). The CDR3 has 14 amino acids. One entry per CDR3 protein results from TCRdb running MiXCR on the 5' RACE reads. The table includes hundreds of thousands of distinct CDR3 sequences, about a fifth detected once. The gene calls are TRBV7-9 and TRBJ2-7; TRBD2 agrees at 7 bases. Input material: PBMCs or a T cell subset sorted from them (not recorded which). The sequence came from an adult woman who had mild COVID-19 (a few samples of this study predate the infection). Cell type and time point are not known. This CDR3 is CASSAPAGSYEQYF. The CDR3 coding sequence is TGTGCCAGCAGCGCCCCAGCGGGGAGCTACGAGCAGTACTTC.